This T cell receptor (beta chain) was identified during a study of blood T cell repertoires in COVID-19. How the authors handled the data: Reference gene primer amplification in the assay estimated nucleated cell counts. The data were produced by immunoSEQ multiplex PCR, yet TCRdb's version contains in-frame clones alone and is incomplete. The DNA was the basis for D and trimming; V, J and clone size are from that table. The table includes roughly 58,000 clones, roughly 70% detected once. The germline V gene encodes CDR1 SGHAT and CDR2 FQNNGV. Trimming cost V 4 bases and J 3 bases; bases outside gene matches: 3. The CDR3 consists of 14 residues.

The sequenced sample consisted of PBMCs or T cells enriched from blood (not recorded which). The V and J genes are TRBV11-2 and TRBJ2-3; TRBD2 matches 8 bases. This TCR derives from a woman aged 55-70 years who had been exposed to COVID-19. The CDR3 reads CASSSGGSTDTQYF. Written as DNA, the CDR3 is TGTGCCAGCAGCTCGGGGGGGAGTACAGATACGCAGTATTTT.